A selection of T cell receptor beta chains follows, all from one sample in a study of blood T cell repertoires in COVID-19. This table comes from immunoSEQ multiplex PCR, and its TCRdb copy is limited to in-frame clones, with some not included. The sample consists of 200,000 to 300,000 clones, around four fifths of them appearing once. The sample consisted of peripheral blood. These receptors were taken from a woman aged 60-75 years with active or convalescent COVID-19. The CDR3 runs from the conserved cysteine through the conserved F or W. Size values are once, few and many counts, or a class for expanded clones, and some rows have none.

j_call v_call clone_size cdr3_aa
TRBJ2-7 TRBV20-1 few CSARTAYEQYF
TRBJ2-7 TRBV5-1 NA CASSSGYEQYF
TRBJ1-5 TRBV10-3 NA CAISAQGASNQPQHF
TRBJ1-2 TRBV11-2 NA CASSERVYGYTF
TRBJ2-2 TRBV6-5 NA CASTSGGANTGELFF
TRBJ2-5 TRBV2 NA CASNRLAEETQYF
TRBJ2-1 TRBV4-2 NA CASSLTSGSLREQFF
TRBJ2-1 TRBV11-2 NA CASSFAGTKGNEQFF
TRBJ2-1 TRBV9 NA CASSARDRDNEQFF
TRBJ2-2 TRBV7-6 once CASSSSGSGELFF
TRBJ2-7 TRBV5-4 NA CASSRSPGLYEQYF
TRBJ2-5 TRBV28 NA CASSLPSGGLETQYF
TRBJ2-7 TRBV4-2 NA CASSSSRSSGSTYEQYF
TRBJ1-2 TRBV15 NA CATSRDIQDTGSTF
TRBJ2-1 TRBV10-2 NA CASSERTSGLNEQFF
TRBJ2-1 TRBV7-6 NA CASSLAHRGDYNEQFF
TRBJ1-6 TRBV4-2 NA CASSQDWDSSIGYSPLHF
TRBJ2-2 TRBV7-2 NA CASSLLAGRNTGELFF
TRBJ1-1 TRBV27 NA CASSVRGSGTEAFF
TRBJ2-1 TRBV10-3 NA CAITGGRGSYNEQFF
TRBJ2-5 TRBV2 NA CASSQEESRGTQYF
TRBJ1-3 TRBV5-4 NA CASSRTGVSGNTIYF
TRBJ2-1 TRBV7-2 NA CASSLEGTSGFYNEQFF
TRBJ1-4 TRBV5-4 NA CASSKGQGGNEKLFF
TRBJ2-3 TRBV7-9 NA CASSSTLGLAGVDTQYF
TRBJ1-1 TRBV6-6 NA CASSYRGVPPNTEAFF
TRBJ2-4 TRBV30 NA CAWSVRTRRYF
TRBJ2-2 TRBV6-4 once CASSRTSGGALLGELFF
TRBJ2-5 TRBV7-9 NA CAASGTTEETQYF
TRBJ1-1 TRBV19 NA CASSIGRSMNTEAFF
TRBJ2-3 TRBV30 NA CAWTVGGTSGRVTDTQYF
TRBJ1-1 TRBV5-1 NA CASSVDRGRTEAFF
TRBJ1-2 TRBV6-5 NA CASSYSVSTGYTF
TRBJ2-1 TRBV7-8 NA CASSLGRNNEQFF
TRBJ2-5 TRBV10-1 NA CASSEYGEETQYF
TRBJ1-3 TRBV19 NA CASSIGGSSGNTIYF
TRBJ1-6 TRBV30 NA CAWTTLRGRDSPLHF
TRBJ2-1 TRBV11-3 NA CASSLRDREINEQFF
TRBJ1-1 TRBV29-1 NA CSVGNRGGGTEAFF
TRBJ2-7 TRBV5-5 few CASSPLAGGNEQYF
TRBJ2-1 TRBV11-3 NA CASSLGTLTYNEQFF
TRBJ1-5 TRBV6-6 NA CASRPPTGYSNQPQHF
TRBJ1-1 TRBV15 NA CATSRGGTALNTEAFF
TRBJ2-2 TRBV2 few CASSEQVGFGELFF